This entry describes one T cell receptor beta chain. Its target is unknown. Assay used: immunoSEQ multiplex PCR; TCRdb lists only in-frame clones, some missing. The profile shows about 1.4 million clones, about 96% of them singletons. The CDR3 contains 14 residues. The germline gives CDR1 SNHLY, CDR2 FYNNEI. V lost 8 bases, J lost 6 bases, and 9 bases stayed unmatched. Healthy adults negative for HIV, lacking recent acute infections or vaccinations, served as donors. These data originate in a study of shared clonotypes between healthy human individuals. Study-wide findings and caveats: It was observed that roughly 5.1% of naive CD4 clonotypes were shared across a handful of donors. The represented genetic and exposure-history diversity was limited by the small number of donors.

V gene TRBV2 combines with J gene TRBJ2-2, with TRBD1 matching over 7 bases. The sample comprised naive CD4+ T cells sorted from blood. The sample's subset: CD45RA+ positively selected. The sequence derives from a man younger than 40 in good health. The CDR3: CASFPTGPPGELFF. The CDR3 DNA follows: TGTGCCAGCTTTCCGACAGGGCCCCCCGGGGAGCTGTTTTTT.